The 15 T cell receptor beta chains listed next were all sequenced from one sample in a study of cytomegalovirus exposure and HLA in healthy donors. Vbeta (60) and Jbeta (13) primers were used in the PCR. TCRdb's copy holds only in-frame clones and misses some; the assay was immunoSEQ multiplex PCR. Of fewer than 150,000 clones listed, roughly 68% are singletons. Sequenced: PBMCs. The receptors shown here come from a woman aged 50 to 65 in good health and CMV-seropositive.

This sequence joins TRBV19 and TRBJ2-5; a possible D gene is TRBD2 (5 bases). Germline CDR1 and CDR2: LNHDA and SQIVND (reference sequence). The CDR3 consists of 12 residues. Trimming stripped 5 bases from V and 5 bases from J, with 9 bases between. CDR3 in DNA: TGTGCCAGTAGTGCAACGGGGGAGACCCAGTACTTC. Translation: CASSATGETQYF. Full variable domain (remainder filled in from reference TRBV19 and TRBJ2-5): DGGITQSPKYLFRKEGQNVTLSCEQNLNHDAMYWYRQDPGQGLRLIYYSQIVNDFQKGDIAEGYSVSREKKESFPLTVTSAQKNPTAFYLCASSATGETQYFGPGTRLLVL.

A word on this clone: An end of the junction does not agree with germline; a read error may underlie this. The rearrangement uses TRBV10-3 and TRBJ1-6; TRBD1 is a possible D gene (5 bases). The germline V gene has CDR1 ENHRY and CDR2 SYGVKD. This CDR3 has 13 amino acids. The CDR3: CAIRDLATSPLHF. DNA of the CDR3: TGTGCAATCAGGGACCTAGCCACGTCACCCCTCCACTTT.

The rearrangement uses TRBV19 and TRBJ1-2; D is unresolved. Germline V lookup: CDR1 LNHDA, CDR2 SQIVND (reference sequence). V lost 0 bases and J lost 8, with 10 bases in between. CDR3 size: 13 residues. The CDR3, as DNA: TGTGCCAGTAGTATAGATTGGGCAGAAGGCTACACCTTC. Protein sequence: CASSIDWAEGYTF.

The gene calls are TRBV6-1 and TRBJ1-4; 10 nucleotides line up with TRBD1. Trimming took 6 bases from V and 5 from J; bases not matched to a gene: 3. Germline assignment: CDR1 MNHNS and CDR2 SASEGT. This CDR3 contains 14 residues. The CDR3 DNA sequence: TGTGCCAGCAGGGACAGGGGGGTAAATGAAAAACTGTTTTTT. Its protein is CASRDRGVNEKLFF.

The rearrangement joins TRBV10-3 to TRBJ1-5; D is unresolved. The CDR3 covers 12 residues. In germline, CDR1 is ENHRY, CDR2 SYGVKD. V gave up 10 bases and J gave up 3 bases, with 10 bases separating them. This CDR3 is CASGLDNQPQHF. Written as DNA, the CDR3 is TGTGCCAGCGGACTCGACAATCAGCCCCAGCATTTT.

The V gene is TRBV19, the J gene TRBJ2-2; D may be TRBD2 (5 bases). CDR3 length: 15 amino acids. Trimming stripped 3 bases from V and 4 bases from J, with 12 bases between. Germline V CDR1 and CDR2: LNHDA, SQIVND (reference sequence). CDR3 sequence: CASSIPGVVTGELFF. The CDR3 bases are TGTGCCAGTAGTATTCCCGGGGTGGTCACCGGGGAGCTGTTTTTT.

The chain is built from TRBV6-1 and TRBJ2-1, with 9 nucleotides matching TRBD2. CDR1 and CDR2 from the germline V gene are MNHNS and SASEGT. With V trimmed by 8 bases and J by 4 bases, 6 bases remained unmatched. This CDR3 is 14 amino acids long. The CDR3 protein is CASVASGDYNEQFF. The CDR3 DNA is TGTGCCAGCGTAGCTAGCGGGGATTACAATGAGCAGTTCTTC.

This rearrangement joins TRBV15 to TRBJ2-1; D is ambiguous. The length of the CDR3 is 14 residues. Trimming took off 4 bases at V and 9 bases at J, with 16 bases between the two ends. Germline assignment: CDR1 LNHNV and CDR2 YYDKDF (reference sequence). The CDR3 sequence: CATSTFGTTGEQFF. CDR3 nucleotides: TGTGCCACCAGCACCTTTGGAACGACGGGTGAGCAGTTCTTC.

This rearrangement joins TRBV5-1 to TRBJ1-2; TRBD1 aligns across 8 bases. CDR3 length: 14 residues. With 2 bases clipped from V and 8 bases from J, the junction kept 8 bases outside the gene matches. Germline assignment: CDR1 SGHRS and CDR2 YFSETQ. CDR3 residues: CASSLAGGAEGYTF. CDR3 DNA sequence: TGCGCCAGCAGCTTAGCAGGGGGCGCGGAGGGCTACACCTTC. The full variable domain, in which reference TRBV5-1 and TRBJ1-2 provide the parts outside the CDR3, is KAGVTQTPRYLIKTRGQQVTLSCSPISGHRSVSWYQQTPGQGLQFLFEYFSETQRNKGNFPGRFSGRQFSNSRSEMNVSTLELGDSALYLCASSLAGGAEGYTFGSGTRLTVV.

The chain couples TRBV5-1 to TRBJ1-1, with 10 bases that match TRBD1. The CDR3 loop spans 16 amino acids. Trimming at V came to 0 bases and at J to 4 bases, leaving 6 bases not matched to a gene. Germline V gene data show CDR1 as SGHRS and CDR2 as YFSETQ. CDR3 DNA sequence: TGCGCCAGCAGCTTGGGACAGGGGGCTCCAGGCACTGAAGCTTTCTTT. This gives the protein CASSLGQGAPGTEAFF.

This chain uses TRBV23-1 with TRBJ1-1; tentative D call: TRBD1 (5 bases). TRBV23-1 is designated an ORF whose function remains uncertain. This CDR3 spans 18 amino acids. The V gene lost 9 bases and the J gene lost 7 bases, with 33 bases spanning the gap. The CDR3 loop reads CASPWAGQGGGSHIEAFF. CDR3 nucleotides: TGCGCCAGTCCATGGGCCGGGCAGGGTGGTGGTAGTCATATTGAAGCTTTCTTT.

The chain carries TRBV2 and TRBJ1-2; D gene ambiguous. The CDR3 spans 18 residues. The germline V gene encodes CDR1 SNHLY and CDR2 FYNNEI. Trimming pared 3 bases from V and 8 bases from J, leaving 28 bases between. CDR3 sequence reads: CASSESNSLASPGGGYTF. CDR3 DNA: TGTGCCAGCAGTGAGAGCAACAGCCTGGCGTCCCCCGGTGGCGGCTACACCTTC.

This CDR3 reads CATSRAGTGYNEQFF. CDR3 bases: TGTGCCACCAGCAGAGCCGGGACAGGCTACAATGAGCAGTTCTTC. J is TRBJ2-1 and V is TRBV15, with 8 bases fitting TRBD1. Losses at the gene ends were 1 base for V and 3 bases for J; bases not matched to a gene: 2. This CDR3 comprises 15 residues. The germline V gene has CDR1 LNHNV and CDR2 YYDKDF (reference sequence).

This chain uses TRBV7-9 with TRBJ2-7; TRBD1 agrees at 7 bases. Per germline, CDR1 SEHNR and CDR2 FQNEAQ (reference sequence). This CDR3 is built from 13 residues. Trimming cost V 5 bases and J 2 bases; bases outside gene matches: 3. The CDR3 here is CASSRGQAYEQYF. CDR3 nucleotides: TGTGCCAGCAGCCGTGGACAGGCCTACGAGCAGTACTTC.

Written as DNA, the CDR3 is TGTGCCAGCAGTAACGGAAGAACCAGGGTTTACTACGAGCAGTACTTC. Its translation: CASSNGRTRVYYEQYF. The chain uses TRBV7-8 and TRBJ2-7, with D tentatively TRBD1 (5 bases). Germline V gene lookup returns CDR1 SGHVS and CDR2 FQNEAQ. The V and J ends lost 6 bases and 3 bases respectively, with 21 bases between them. The CDR3 is made up of 16 amino acids.